The 9 T cell receptor beta chains given below trace back to one sample, sequenced in a study of blood T cell repertoires in COVID-19 (dated by TCRdb to between 2020 and 2021). The method was the immunoSEQ multiplex PCR assay. TCRdb took this table from immuneACCESS and kept in-frame rearrangements with V and J called. Such tables lack part of the clones; where checked against another copy, unresolved V genes explain under half of the gap, and the rest is unexplained. This sample gives 200,000 or so clones in total; around 85% of them show up just once. The leading ten clones occupy about 10% of the sample. Material for sequencing was peripheral blood. These receptors were obtained from a human donor with active or convalescent COVID-19. The donor label of this sample is uncertain.

This chain links TRBV2 with TRBJ2-5; the D call may be TRBD1 or TRBD2 (6 bases each). V lost 6 bases to trimming and J lost 5 bases, with 19 bases between them. Per germline, CDR1 SNHLY and CDR2 FYNNEI. The CDR3 spans 15 residues. The CDR3 DNA follows: TGTGCCAGCAGGGAACAGGGATTAGGAGGGGAGACCCAGTACTTC. It is translated as CASREQGLGGETQYF.

The chain carries TRBV7-9 and TRBJ1-1, with 7 bases lining up with TRBD1. The germline V gene has CDR1 SEHNR and CDR2 FQNEAQ (reference sequence). The CDR3 spans 15 residues. The J segment lost 3 bases and the V segment lost 0 bases, leaving 4 bases of the junction unmatched. This chain's CDR3 is CASSLAQGGDTEAFF. CDR3 DNA sequence: TGTGCCAGCAGCTTAGCGCAGGGGGGAGACACTGAAGCTTTCTTT.

This clone occurred once. The CDR3 here is CASSWGLTGYTF. The CDR3, as DNA: TGCGCCAGCAGCTGGGGACTAACTGGCTACACCTTC. This chain links TRBV5-1 with TRBJ1-2; TRBD1 is a possible D gene (5 bases). Deletions cut 3 bases from V and 7 bases from J, with 10 bases between. The germline gives CDR1 SGHRS, CDR2 YFSETQ. CDR3 length: 12 amino acids.

The chain couples TRBV7-6 to TRBJ2-2; the match to TRBD1 covers 9 bases. The V segment lost 0 bases and the J segment 5 bases; nucleotides outside the gene matches: 7. CDR3 length equals 17 residues. Per germline, CDR1 SGHVS and CDR2 FNYEAQ. The CDR3 coding sequence is TGTGCCAGCAGCTTAGCCACAGGGGGCGGTGGGACCGGGGAGCTGTTTTTT. Translation: CASSLATGGGGTGELFF. Based on the CDR3 plus reference TRBV7-6 and TRBJ2-2, the full variable domain is GAGVSQSPRYKVTKRGQDVALRCDPISGHVSLYWYRQALGQGPEFLTYFNYEAQQDKSGLPNDRFSAERPEGSISTLTIQRTEQRDSAMYRCASSLATGGGGTGELFFGEGSRLTVL.

The J gene is TRBJ1-2, the V gene TRBV5-1; possible D gene TRBD1, 6 bases. V was trimmed by 2 bases and J by 4 bases, leaving 15 bases between them. In germline, CDR1 is SGHRS, CDR2 YFSETQ. This CDR3 comprises 15 residues. The CDR3 is CASSFGTGPSYGYTF. Here the CDR3 DNA reads TGCGCCAGCAGCTTCGGCACAGGGCCCTCCTATGGCTACACCTTC. Full variable domain (outside the CDR3, taken from reference TRBV5-1 and TRBJ1-2): KAGVTQTPRYLIKTRGQQVTLSCSPISGHRSVSWYQQTPGQGLQFLFEYFSETQRNKGNFPGRFSGRQFSNSRSEMNVSTLELGDSALYLCASSFGTGPSYGYTFGSGTRLTVV.

This clone has just one count. The chain has TRBV20-1 and TRBJ2-5; D is uncertain. Trimming cost V 6 bases and J 0 bases, with 5 bases left between them. Germline V gives CDR1 DFQATT, CDR2 SNEGSKA (reference sequence). The CDR3 runs to 11 residues. Here the CDR3 DNA reads TGCAGTGCGCAGGACCAAGAGACCCAGTACTTC. It specifies CSAQDQETQYF.

This clone has more than one count but fewer than ten. The chain is built from TRBV7-2 and TRBJ2-4, with D uncertain. CDR1 SGHTA and CDR2 FQGNSA come from the germline V gene. There are 15 residues in the CDR3. Trimming removed 0 bases from V and 6 bases from J, with 12 bases in between. The CDR3 spells CASSLARLGPNIQYF. The CDR3 DNA sequence: TGTGCCAGCAGCTTAGCGCGTCTAGGCCCAAACATTCAGTACTTC. The entire variable domain, with the rest obtained from reference TRBV7-2 and TRBJ2-4, is as follows: GAGVSQSPSNKVTEKGKDVELRCDPISGHTALYWYRQSLGQGLEFLIYFQGNSAPDKSGLPSDRFSAERTGGSVSTLTIQRTQQEDSAVYLCASSLARLGPNIQYFGAGTRLSVL.

The chain combines TRBV6-5 with TRBJ2-7; 14 bases line up with TRBD2. V lost 4 bases to trimming and J lost 3 bases; unmatched junction nucleotides: 2. The germline V gene has CDR1 MNHEY and CDR2 SVGAGI. The CDR3 loop spans 15 amino acids. For the CDR3, the DNA is TGTGCCAGCAGTTCCGGACTAGCGGGGGGCTACGAGCAGTACTTC. This encodes CASSSGLAGGYEQYF.

The chain recombines TRBV2 with TRBJ2-3, with a weak D call TRBD1 (5 bases). CDR1 and CDR2 from the germline V gene are SNHLY and FYNNEI. Trimming removed 4 bases from V and 1 base from J, with 12 bases in between. The CDR3 length is 15 residues. This CDR3 is CASSVDRTRTDTQYF. CDR3 coding DNA: TGTGCCAGCAGTGTTGATAGGACACGCACAGATACGCAGTATTTT.